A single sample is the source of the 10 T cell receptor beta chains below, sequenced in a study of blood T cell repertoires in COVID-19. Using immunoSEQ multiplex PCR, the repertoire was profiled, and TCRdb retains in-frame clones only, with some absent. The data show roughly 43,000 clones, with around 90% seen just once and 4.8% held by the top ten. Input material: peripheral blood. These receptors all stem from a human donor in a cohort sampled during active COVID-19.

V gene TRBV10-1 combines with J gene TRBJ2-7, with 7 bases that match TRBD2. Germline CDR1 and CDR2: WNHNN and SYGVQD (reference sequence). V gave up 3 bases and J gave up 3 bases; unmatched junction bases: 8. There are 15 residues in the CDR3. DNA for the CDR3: TGCGCCAGCAGTGACCCTCCGGCGGGAGTCTACGAGCAGTACTTC. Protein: CASSDPPAGVYEQYF.

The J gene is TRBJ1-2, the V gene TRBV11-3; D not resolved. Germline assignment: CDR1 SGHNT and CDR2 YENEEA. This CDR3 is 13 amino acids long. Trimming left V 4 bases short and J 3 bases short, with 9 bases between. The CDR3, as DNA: TGTGCCAGCAGCTCTTACCGGGACTATGGCTACACCTTC. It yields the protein CASSSYRDYGYTF.

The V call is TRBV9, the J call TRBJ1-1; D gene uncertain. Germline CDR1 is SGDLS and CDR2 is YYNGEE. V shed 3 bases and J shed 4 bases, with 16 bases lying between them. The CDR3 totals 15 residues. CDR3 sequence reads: CASSARVSGGTEAFF. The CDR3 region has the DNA TGTGCCAGCAGCGCCCGAGTGTCAGGAGGCACTGAAGCTTTCTTT. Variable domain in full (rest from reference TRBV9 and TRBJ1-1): DSGVTQTPKHLITATGQRVTLRCSPRSGDLSVYWYQQSLDQGLQFLIQYYNGEERAKGNILERFSAQQFPDLHSELNLSSLELGDSALYFCASSARVSGGTEAFFGQGTRLTVV.

CDR3 coding DNA: TGTGCCATGAGACAGGATCCGGGCTATAGCAATCAGCCCCAGCATTTT. This codes for CAMRQDPGYSNQPQHF. The chain employs TRBV24-1 and TRBJ1-5; tentatively, D is TRBD1 (6 bases). Germline assignment: CDR1 KGHDR and CDR2 SFDVKD. The CDR3 is 16 amino acids. The ends were cut back, 11 bases at V and 0 bases at J, with 19 bases in the middle.

CDR3 DNA sequence: TGTGCCAGCAGTTTACGCCGGGACAGCCTCGACAATGAGCAGTTCTTC. This codes for CASSLRRDSLDNEQFF. The gene calls are TRBV28 and TRBJ2-1, with TRBD1 identical over 7 bases. Germline assignment: CDR1 MDHEN and CDR2 SYDVKM. With V trimmed by 2 bases and J by 5 bases, 9 bases remained unmatched. This CDR3 region has 16 residues.

The CDR3 region is CASRKDRGNEQFF. CDR3 bases: TGTGCCAGCAGGAAAGACAGGGGGAATGAGCAGTTCTTC. The V and J genes are TRBV2 and TRBJ2-1; 9 positions match TRBD1. V shed 6 bases and J 7 bases; nucleotides not matched to a gene: 4. The CDR3 totals 13 residues. The germline V gene has CDR1 SNHLY and CDR2 FYNNEI.

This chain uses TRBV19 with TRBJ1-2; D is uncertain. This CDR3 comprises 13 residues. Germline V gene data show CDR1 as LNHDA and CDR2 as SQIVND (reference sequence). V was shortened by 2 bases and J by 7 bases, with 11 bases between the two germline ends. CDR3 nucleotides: TGTGCCAGTAGTATATCAGGAACGCGTGGCTACACCTTC. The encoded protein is CASSISGTRGYTF.

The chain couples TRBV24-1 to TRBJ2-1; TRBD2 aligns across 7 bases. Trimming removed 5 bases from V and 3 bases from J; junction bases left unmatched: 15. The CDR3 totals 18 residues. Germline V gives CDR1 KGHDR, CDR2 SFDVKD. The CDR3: CATSGGLGGRAVYNEQFF. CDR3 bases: TGTGCCACCAGTGGCGGGTTGGGAGGGAGGGCCGTCTACAATGAGCAGTTCTTC.

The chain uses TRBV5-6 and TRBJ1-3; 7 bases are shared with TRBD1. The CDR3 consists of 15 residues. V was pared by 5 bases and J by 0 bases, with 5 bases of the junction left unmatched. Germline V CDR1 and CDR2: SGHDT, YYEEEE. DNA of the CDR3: TGTGCCAGCAGTACCCGGGACAGCTCTGGAAACACCATATATTTT. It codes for CASSTRDSSGNTIYF.

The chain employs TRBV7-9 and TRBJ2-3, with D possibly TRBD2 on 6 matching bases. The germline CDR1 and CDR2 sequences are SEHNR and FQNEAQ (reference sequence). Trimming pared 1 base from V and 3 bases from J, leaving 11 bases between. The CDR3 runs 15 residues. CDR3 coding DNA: TGTGCCAGCAGCTTAGGGACTAAGATTACAGATACGCAGTATTTT. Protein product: CASSLGTKITDTQYF.